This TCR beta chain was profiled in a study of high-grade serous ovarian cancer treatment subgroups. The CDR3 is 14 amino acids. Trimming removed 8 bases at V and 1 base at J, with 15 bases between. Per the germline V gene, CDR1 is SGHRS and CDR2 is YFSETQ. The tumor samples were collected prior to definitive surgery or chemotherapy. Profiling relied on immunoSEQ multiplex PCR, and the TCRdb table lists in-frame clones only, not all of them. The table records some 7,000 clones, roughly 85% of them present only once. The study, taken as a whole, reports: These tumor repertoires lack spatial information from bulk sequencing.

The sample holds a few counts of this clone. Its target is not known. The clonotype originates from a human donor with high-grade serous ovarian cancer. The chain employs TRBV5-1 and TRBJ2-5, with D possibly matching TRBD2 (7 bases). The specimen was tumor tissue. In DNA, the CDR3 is TGCGCCAGTGCTCGGGCGGGGGCCCAAGAGACCCAGTACTTC. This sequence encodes CASARAGAQETQYF. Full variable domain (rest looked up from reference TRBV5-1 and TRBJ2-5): KAGVTQTPRYLIKTRGQQVTLSCSPISGHRSVSWYQQTPGQGLQFLFEYFSETQRNKGNFPGRFSGRQFSNSRSEMNVSTLELGDSALYLCASARAGAQETQYFGPGTRLLVL.